The rows below give T cell receptor beta chains drawn from one sample of a study of blood T cell repertoires in COVID-19. Sequencing used immunoSEQ multiplex PCR; TCRdb keeps in-frame clones, though not all of them. This sample has 200,000 to 300,000 clones, with 88% found just once. The sequenced material came from peripheral blood. These receptors were collected from a woman between 25 and 40 years old with acute or convalescent COVID-19. The conserved cysteine and the conserved F or W are not part of the CDR3 here.

J gene: TRBJ2-7
V gene: TRBV7-9
CDR3 protein: ASSRGTGGREQY

J gene: TRBJ1-6
V gene: TRBV30
CDR3 protein: AWQAGTYPLH

J gene: TRBJ1-5
V gene: TRBV6-2/TRBV6-3
CDR3 protein: ASSYPGGLGHQPQH

J gene: TRBJ2-1
V gene: TRBV11-3
CDR3 protein: ASSPTSGYNEQF

J gene: TRBJ2-1
V gene: TRBV24-1
CDR3 protein: ATSDLKVADSFYEQF

J gene: TRBJ2-5
V gene: TRBV7-9
CDR3 protein: ASRTGEYQETQY

J gene: TRBJ1-1
V gene: TRBV7-2
CDR3 protein: ASSYQMNTEAF

J gene: TRBJ1-5
V gene: TRBV5-6
CDR3 protein: ASSLLRVGPQH

J gene: TRBJ2-2
V gene: TRBV28
CDR3 protein: ASSWSGVTGELF

J gene: TRBJ2-7
V gene: TRBV10-2
CDR3 protein: ASSERLAGNREQY

J gene: TRBJ1-1
V gene: TRBV7-9
CDR3 protein: ASSLRDKNTEAF

J gene: TRBJ2-2
V gene: TRBV29-1
CDR3 protein: SVELAGEAGELF

J gene: TRBJ1-1
V gene: TRBV24-1
CDR3 protein: ATSDSGPVGAF

J gene: TRBJ1-2
V gene: TRBV19
CDR3 protein: ASSVQTANGYT

J gene: TRBJ2-7
V gene: TRBV27
CDR3 protein: ASSWRTGTYEQY

J gene: TRBJ2-2
V gene: TRBV4-1
CDR3 protein: ASSQDRSGGNTGELF

J gene: TRBJ2-2
V gene: TRBV19
CDR3 protein: AGGARNTGELF

J gene: TRBJ2-3
V gene: TRBV7-9
CDR3 protein: ASRPGWREDDTDTQY

J gene: TRBJ2-1
V gene: TRBV7-9
CDR3 protein: ASSLNPGQGINEQF

J gene: TRBJ2-3
V gene: TRBV9
CDR3 protein: ASSVEGGRRSTDTQY

J gene: TRBJ2-1
V gene: TRBV6-6
CDR3 protein: ASSPPGGRNSYNEQF

J gene: TRBJ2-1
V gene: TRBV5-5
CDR3 protein: ASSYRGNEQF

J gene: TRBJ2-1
V gene: TRBV27
CDR3 protein: ASSLRLAGANNEQF

J gene: TRBJ1-2
V gene: TRBV6-6
CDR3 protein: ASGDVGRGFLGYT

J gene: TRBJ2-3
V gene: TRBV6-2/TRBV6-3
CDR3 protein: ASRPRAGRTDTQY

J gene: TRBJ2-2
V gene: TRBV6-2/TRBV6-3
CDR3 protein: ASSPVRGLAGRGELF

J gene: TRBJ2-1
V gene: TRBV6-2/TRBV6-3
CDR3 protein: ASSTGTGQF

J gene: TRBJ2-3
V gene: TRBV19
CDR3 protein: ASSIGTSESDTQY

J gene: TRBJ2-7
V gene: TRBV9
CDR3 protein: ASSVGAGYEQY